This TCR beta chain emerged from a study of early T cells in non-severe SARS-CoV-2 infection. Study-level points and caveats: Anti-spike CD8 specificities were favored by VDJdb matching, whose results missed private and CD4 specificities.

The CDR3 extends over 12 amino acids. Trimming cost V 6 bases and J 0 bases, with 8 bases left between them. Germline assignment: CDR1 SQVTM and CDR2 ANQGSEA. This clonotype was seen more than once but under ten times. What it binds is unknown. Individual cDNA molecules received unique molecular identifiers. TCRdb ran MiXCR on the 5' RACE reads and lists one entry per CDR3 protein. The data show roughly 63,000 distinct CDR3 sequences, roughly 12% seen once. This sequence originates from an adult who was a healthcare worker with PCR-confirmed SARS-CoV-2 infection or an uninfected control (not recorded which). Sequencing was done on a sample of whole blood. This chain joins TRBV29-1 and TRBJ2-5; possible D gene TRBD1, 6 bases. The chain's CDR3 is CSVRTDQETQYF. The CDR3 DNA is TGCAGCGTGAGGACAGACCAAGAGACCCAGTACTTC.